This section outlines one T cell receptor (beta chain) sequence together with its context. Antigen unknown. This entry belongs to a study of shared clonotypes between healthy human individuals. The CDR3 has 16 amino acids. Germline V gives CDR1 SGHNT, CDR2 YENEEA. V trimming: 1 base; J trimming: 3 bases; junction bases outside the gene matches: 5. Assay used: immunoSEQ multiplex PCR; TCRdb lists only in-frame clones, some missing. The profile shows over a million clones, around four fifths of them singletons. Study results and caveats: Clonotypes which were not shared had lower generation probabilities than clonotypes that all four donors shared. With four donors compared, around 5% of naive CD4 clonotypes were shared. The diversity represented, both genetic and in exposure history, was limited by few donors.

The donors, healthy adults who were HIV-negative, had experienced no recent acute infections or vaccinations. This chain links TRBV11-3 with TRBJ1-1, with 10 bases matching TRBD1. The sequenced sample was memory CD4+ T cells sorted from blood. Subset meaning: CD45RA-negative fraction. This sequence originates from a young man in good health. The CDR3 DNA reads as TGTGCCAGCAGCTTAGGGAGGACAGGGGGTGACACTGAAGCTTTCTTT. Amino acid sequence: CASSLGRTGGDTEAFF.